Presented here are 18 T cell receptor beta chains from one specimen sequenced in a study of CD8 T cells in ankylosing spondylitis. No antigen has been assigned to these receptors. Study outcomes and limitations: A motif of under ten highly homologous TCR beta variants was seen as apparently characteristic of ankylosing spondylitis blood.

TCRdb ran MiXCR on the 5' RACE reads and lists one entry per CDR3 protein. This table has roughly 400,000 distinct CDR3 sequences, 20% to 25% appearing once. Sequenced input: blood, either unsorted or a sorted T cell fraction (not recorded which). These receptors all stem from a male donor with ankylosing spondylitis.

This chain connects TRBV5-1 to TRBJ1-1, with no clear D. The CDR3 runs 15 residues. Per the germline V gene, CDR1 is SGHRS and CDR2 is YFSETQ. V was trimmed by 0 bases and J by 0 bases, leaving 9 bases between them. This chain's CDR3 is CASSLGSSLNTEAFF. CDR3 sequence (DNA): TGCGCCAGCAGCTTGGGTAGCAGCCTGAACACTGAAGCTTTCTTT.

The CDR3 coding sequence is TGCAGTGCTAGGTCCGGGACTATTGGAGGGAGCACAGATACGCAGTATTTT. Its translation: CSARSGTIGGSTDTQYF. The chain links TRBV20-1 to TRBJ2-3, with TRBD2 matching 7 bases. The V and J ends lost 3 bases and 0 bases, in that order; junction bases with no gene match: 12. The CDR3 is 17 residues long. The germline gives CDR1 DFQATT, CDR2 SNEGSKA (reference sequence).

As to this clonotype: Since no conserved phenylalanine or tryptophan closes the CDR3, a read error is the likely cause. The chain has TRBV20-1 and TRBJ2-7, with D possibly matching TRBD1 (5 bases). This CDR3 has 15 amino acids. Germline-derived CDR1 and CDR2 are DFQATT and SNEGSKA (reference sequence). The V gene lost 2 bases and the J gene lost 0 bases, with 14 bases spanning the gap. Written as DNA, the CDR3 is TGCAGTGCTAGATCGGACACCCTTATCTCCTACGAGCAGTACTTA. It encodes CSARSDTLISYEQYL.

The chain employs TRBV12-5 and TRBJ2-2; possibly TRBD1 for D (7 bases). Germline CDR1 reads LGHNT; CDR2 reads FRNRAP. The CDR3 loop spans 17 amino acids. V lost 0 bases to trimming and J lost 3 bases, with 14 bases between them. The CDR3 sequence is CASGLVNTGDYTGELFF. The DNA for the CDR3 is TGTGCTAGTGGTTTGGTAAATACAGGGGACTACACCGGGGAGCTGTTTTTT.

Written as DNA, the CDR3 is TGTGCCAGCAGCCAAGACCCGCGGAGCTCCTATAATTCACCCCTCCACTTT. Residues: CASSQDPRSSYNSPLHF. The chain has TRBV4-2 and TRBJ1-6; unclear D gene. Per the germline V gene, CDR1 is LGHNA and CDR2 is YNFKEQ. V lost 0 bases to trimming and J lost 0 bases, with 9 bases between them. This CDR3 spans 17 amino acids.

There are a few counts of this clonotype. V usage is TRBV5-1 and J usage is TRBJ2-3, with 7 positions matching TRBD2. Unmatched junction bases numbered 11, after V lost 4 bases and J lost 6 bases. This CDR3 is built from 15 residues. Germline V CDR1 and CDR2: SGHRS, YFSETQ. The DNA of the CDR3 is TGCGCCAGCAGCCGGGGTGCGGGAGAGGGTGATACGCAGTATTTT. Translated: CASSRGAGEGDTQYF.

V is TRBV5-6 and J is TRBJ2-1; D ambiguous. CDR1 and CDR2 (germline): SGHDT, YYEEEE. V dropped 8 bases and J dropped 0 bases, with 9 bases sitting between them. The CDR3 covers 13 residues. CDR3 loop: CASERSSYNEQFF. The DNA of the CDR3 is TGTGCCAGTGAAAGAAGCTCCTACAATGAGCAGTTCTTC.

The V call is TRBV12-3 or TRBV12-4, the J call TRBJ1-5, with 7 nucleotides matching TRBD1. The CDR3 sequence is 13 residues long. V gave up 6 bases and J gave up 5 bases; unmatched junction bases: 4. In DNA, the CDR3 is TGTGCCAGCAGAGGACAGGTCGATCAGCCCCAGCATTTT. Its protein product is CASRGQVDQPQHF.

Only a few counts were recorded for this clonotype. The chain uses TRBV27 and TRBJ2-3; D unclear. From germline, CDR1 is MNHEY and CDR2 SMNVEV (reference sequence). CDR3 length equals 15 residues. V was cut by 6 bases and J by 0 bases, with 13 bases left in between. CDR3 residues: CASSSMLRSTDTQYF. DNA of the CDR3: TGTGCCAGCAGCTCTATGTTGCGGAGCACAGATACGCAGTATTTT.

V gene TRBV5-6 combines with J gene TRBJ2-6; D call uncertain. Germline assignment: CDR1 SGHDT and CDR2 YYEEEE. This CDR3 spans 15 amino acids. The V gene lost 3 bases and the J gene lost 0 bases, with 7 bases spanning the gap. The CDR3 DNA follows: TGTGCCAGCAGCTCTTGGGCCTCTGGGGCCAACGTCCTGACTTTC. This translates into CASSSWASGANVLTF. Drawing the rest from reference TRBV5-6 and TRBJ2-6, the complete variable domain is DAGVTQSPTHLIKTRGQQVTLRCSPKSGHDTVSWYQQALGQGPQFIFQYYEEEERQRGNFPDRFSGHQFPNYSSELNVNALLLGDSALYLCASSSWASGANVLTFGAGSRLTVL.

This rearrangement joins TRBV20-1 to TRBJ2-7; 10 bases map to TRBD1. This CDR3 contains 13 residues. The germline V gene has CDR1 DFQATT and CDR2 SNEGSKA (reference sequence). The V gene end was trimmed by 6 bases and the J gene end by 5 bases; junction bases not matched to a gene: 7. The DNA for the CDR3 is TGCAGTGCCGAGGGACAGGGGATCGACGAGCAGTACTTC. This translates into CSAEGQGIDEQYF.

The V and J genes are TRBV29-1 and TRBJ2-5; D is unclear. Germline values: CDR1 SQVTM, CDR2 ANQGSEA. CDR3 size: 10 residues. Trimming stripped 7 bases from V and 1 base from J, with 4 bases between. The CDR3 sequence is CSGGQETQYF. CDR3 bases: TGCAGCGGGGGCCAAGAGACCCAGTACTTC.

V is TRBV19 and J is TRBJ2-7; 10 positions agree with TRBD1. V was pared by 10 bases and J by 4 bases, with 7 bases of the junction left unmatched. Germline loops: CDR1 LNHDA, CDR2 SQIVND (reference sequence). The CDR3 runs to 13 residues. The CDR3 bases are TGTGCCACAAACTGGGACAGGGGTTACGAGCAGTACTTC. Translated, it gives CATNWDRGYEQYF.

There are a few counts of this clonotype. The genes are TRBV28 and TRBJ2-1; 11 positions agree with TRBD2. The length of the CDR3 is 19 residues. Looked up from germline, CDR1 is MDHEN and CDR2 is SYDVKM. V shed 3 bases, J shed 7 bases, and the junction held 17 bases outside the gene matches. In DNA, the CDR3 is TGTGCCAGCAGTTTGCGGGTCTTGAGAAGGAGGACTAGCGGGAATGAGCAGTTCTTC. The encoded protein is CASSLRVLRRRTSGNEQFF.

This clonotype was seen only a few times. The rearrangement uses TRBV11-3 and TRBJ2-2; 9 bases map to TRBD1. Trimming took 4 bases from V and 1 from J; bases not matched to a gene: 4. The germline V gene encodes CDR1 SGHNT and CDR2 YENEEA. This CDR3 is 16 amino acids long. The CDR3 protein is CASSSPTGGNTGELFF. The CDR3 coding sequence is TGTGCCAGCAGCTCACCGACAGGGGGGAACACCGGGGAGCTGTTTTTT.

This clonotype was observed a handful of times. This chain's CDR3 is CASRGQGARDEQYF. CDR3 sequence (DNA): TGTGCCAGCAGAGGGCAGGGGGCGAGGGACGAGCAGTACTTC. This chain joins TRBV28 and TRBJ2-7; 8 bases are shared with TRBD1. Germline CDR1 is MDHEN and CDR2 is SYDVKM. CDR3 size: 14 residues. After removal of 6 bases from V and 5 bases from J, the junction contained 9 bases not matched to a gene.

This clonotype was detected a few times. The chain recombines TRBV9 with TRBJ2-7, with 8 bases matching TRBD1. The junction had 6 bases not matched to a gene; V was cut back by 1 base and J by 3 bases. The CDR3 extends over 15 amino acids. Germline loops: CDR1 SGDLS, CDR2 YYNGEE. The CDR3 nucleotides read TGTGCCAGCAGCGTAACCGGGACAGGCCACTACGAGCAGTACTTC. It translates to CASSVTGTGHYEQYF.

The sample holds a few counts of this clonotype. This chain joins TRBV7-9 and TRBJ2-1, with D maybe TRBD1 (5 bases). The CDR3 sequence is 15 residues long. Germline V gives CDR1 SEHNR, CDR2 FQNEAQ (reference sequence). V lost 3 bases to trimming and J lost 4 bases, with 13 bases between them. Here the CDR3 reads CASSFLDREYNEQFF. The CDR3 coding sequence is TGTGCCAGCAGCTTCCTCGACAGAGAGTACAATGAGCAGTTCTTC. The entire variable domain, with the rest obtained from reference TRBV7-9 and TRBJ2-1, is as follows: DTGVSQNPRHKITKRGQNVTFRCDPISEHNRLYWYRQTLGQGPEFLTYFQNEAQLEKSRLLSDRFSAERPKGSFSTLEIQRTEQGDSAMYLCASSFLDREYNEQFFGPGTRLTVL.